This TCR beta chain was profiled in a study of identical twins. Study outcomes and limitations: Invariant MAIT and iNKT cells could partly confound zero-insertion analyses.

With respect to this clonotype: As yet, its antigen is unknown.

Unique molecular identifiers were present on the cDNA, which also gained a universal primer site by template switching. MiXCR, applied by TCRdb to the 5' RACE reads, yields one record per CDR3 protein. This table holds just over 450,000 distinct CDR3 sequences, approximately 14% found once. The CDR3 sequence is 14 residues long. Germline CDR1 SGHRS, CDR2 YFSETQ. J lost 10 bases, V lost 4 bases, and 8 bases had no gene match. Separately, the same data were catalogued under a study of yellow fever vaccine responses in identical twins. In that study: Reportedly, the T cell response mounted by twins to vaccine seemed partly convergent, partly personalized.

This chain links TRBV5-1 with TRBJ1-6, with 7 bases lining up with TRBD1. Sequenced input: CD4+ T cells sorted from blood. The TCR was taken from a woman between 18 and 30 years old in good health. CDR3 protein: CASSTGQVYSPLHF. CDR3 bases: TGCGCCAGCAGCACTGGACAGGTATACTCACCCCTCCACTTT.